A single sample gave rise to the 5 T cell receptor beta chains below, sequenced in a study of blood T cell repertoires in COVID-19. Clones were sequenced by immunoSEQ multiplex PCR, and TCRdb holds only the in-frame ones, with some missing. The data show about 37,000 clones, with 75% to 90% seen just once and 5.5% to 7.5% held by the top ten. The specimen sequenced was peripheral blood. These receptors originate from a human donor in a cohort sampled during active COVID-19.

The chain is built from TRBV7-9 and TRBJ1-2, with 7 bases matching TRBD1. V was clipped by 4 bases and J by 0 bases; unmatched bases: 5. The CDR3 spans 15 residues. The germline V gene has CDR1 SEHNR and CDR2 FQNEAQ (reference sequence). The CDR3 loop reads CASSSRDRANYGYTF. In DNA form, the CDR3 reads TGTGCCAGCAGCTCCCGGGACAGAGCTAACTATGGCTACACCTTC.

The chain links TRBV2 to TRBJ2-2, with D uncertain. CDR1 SNHLY and CDR2 FYNNEI come from the germline V gene. The CDR3 totals 11 residues. Trimming removed 4 bases from V and 8 bases from J, with 5 bases in between. The CDR3 DNA reads TGTGCCAGCAGTGTAGAAGGGGAGCTGTTTTTT. This gives the protein CASSVEGELFF.

The gene calls are TRBV27 and TRBJ1-2, with a possible D match to TRBD1 (5 bases). The germline V gene encodes CDR1 MNHEY and CDR2 SMNVEV (reference sequence). The length of the CDR3 is 14 residues. Trimming took off 4 bases at V and 5 bases at J, with 14 bases between the two ends. This chain's CDR3 is CASSYSARAYGYTF. CDR3 DNA sequence: TGTGCCAGCAGTTACTCCGCCAGGGCGTATGGCTACACCTTC.

The chain combines TRBV25-1 with TRBJ2-5; tentatively, D is TRBD1 (6 bases). The CDR3 has 14 residues. V lost 2 bases to trimming and J lost 4 bases, with 11 bases between them. Germline lookup yields CDR1 MGHDK and CDR2 SYGVNS. CDR3 nucleotide sequence: TGTGCCAGCAGTGAACCAGGGGACGGAGAGACCCAGTACTTC. It specifies CASSEPGDGETQYF. The whole variable domain, filled in from reference TRBV25-1 and TRBJ2-5, reads EADIYQTPRYLVIGTGKKITLECSQTMGHDKMYWYQQDPGMELHLIHYSYGVNSTEKGDLSSESTVSRIRTEHFPLTLESARPSHTSQYLCASSEPGDGETQYFGPGTRLLVL.

The rearrangement links TRBV10-1 to TRBJ2-5; 9 nucleotides align to TRBD1. The germline V gene has CDR1 WNHNN and CDR2 SYGVQD (reference sequence). CDR3 length: 16 amino acids. The ends lost 2 bases at V and 1 base at J; junction bases unmatched: 5. CDR3 in DNA: TGCGCCAGCAGTGAGGGGACAGGGAGGTTCCAAGAGACCCAGTACTTC. This gives the protein CASSEGTGRFQETQYF.